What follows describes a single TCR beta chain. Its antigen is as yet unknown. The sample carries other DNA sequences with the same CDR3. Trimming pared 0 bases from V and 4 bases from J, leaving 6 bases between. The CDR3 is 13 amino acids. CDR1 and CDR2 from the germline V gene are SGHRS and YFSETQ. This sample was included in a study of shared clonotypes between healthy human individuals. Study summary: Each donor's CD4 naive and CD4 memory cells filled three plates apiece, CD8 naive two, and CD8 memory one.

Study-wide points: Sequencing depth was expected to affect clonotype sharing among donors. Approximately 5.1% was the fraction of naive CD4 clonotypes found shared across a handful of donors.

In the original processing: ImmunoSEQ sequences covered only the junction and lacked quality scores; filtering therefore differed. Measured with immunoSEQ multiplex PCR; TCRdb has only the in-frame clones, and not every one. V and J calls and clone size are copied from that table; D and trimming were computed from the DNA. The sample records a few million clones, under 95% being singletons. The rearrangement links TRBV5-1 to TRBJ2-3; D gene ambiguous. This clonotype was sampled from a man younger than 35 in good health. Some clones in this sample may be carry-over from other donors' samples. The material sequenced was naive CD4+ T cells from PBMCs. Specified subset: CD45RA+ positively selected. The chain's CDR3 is CASSLEGSDTQYF. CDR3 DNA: TGCGCCAGCAGCTTGGAAGGGTCAGATACGCAGTATTTT.